The 9 T cell receptor beta chains below come from one sample, sequenced in a study of T cell changes during pregnancy in multiple sclerosis. Produced via immunoSEQ multiplex PCR; TCRdb's table is partial and in-frame only. Of more than 85,000 clones in the sample, 80% to 95% were seen once. Sequences were derived from peripheral blood, sampled in the third trimester of pregnancy. All receptors come from a female donor in good health, enrolled as a control in a pregnancy study.

The chain joins TRBV7-9 to TRBJ2-7, with 11 positions matching TRBD1. The J segment lost 2 bases and the V segment lost 6 bases, leaving 9 bases of the junction unmatched. From germline, CDR1 is SEHNR and CDR2 FQNEAQ (reference sequence). This CDR3 has 16 residues. The CDR3 protein is CASSPTGTGGPYEQYF. DNA of the CDR3: TGTGCCAGCAGTCCCACCGGGACAGGGGGACCCTACGAGCAGTACTTC.

A single count supports this clone. The chain carries TRBV6-6 and TRBJ2-7; tentatively, D is TRBD1 (6 bases). This CDR3 is 16 amino acids long. V was clipped by 2 bases and J by 2 bases, with 16 bases between them. Germline V CDR1 and CDR2: MNHNY, SVGAGI (reference sequence). CDR3 amino acids: CASSYDTGQQAYEQYF. As DNA, the CDR3 is TGTGCCAGCAGTTACGACACTGGACAGCAGGCCTACGAGCAGTACTTC.

The CDR3 DNA follows: TGTGCCAGCTCACTTTTGACAGGGGCCTCTGAATACGAGCAGTACTTC. Encoded protein: CASSLLTGASEYEQYF. The chain is built from TRBV18 and TRBJ2-7, with TRBD1 matching 8 bases. Germline V gene lookup returns CDR1 KGHSH and CDR2 LQKENI. The CDR3 is made up of 16 amino acids. Unmatched junction bases numbered 12, after V lost 4 bases and J lost 4 bases. Complete variable domain (other parts from reference TRBV18 and TRBJ2-7): NAGVMQNPRHLVRRRGQEARLRCSPMKGHSHVYWYRQLPEEGLKFMVYLQKENIIDESGMPKERFSAEFPKEGPSILRIQQVVRGDSAAYFCASSLLTGASEYEQYFGPGTRLTVT.

J is TRBJ2-1 and V is TRBV5-5; 7 bases fit TRBD1. The V and J ends lost 0 bases and 4 bases, in that order; junction bases with no gene match: 4. Germline lookup yields CDR1 SGHKS and CDR2 YYEKEE (reference sequence). The CDR3 extends over 15 amino acids. The CDR3 nucleotides are TGTGCCAGCAGCTTGGGACGGACAGGATACAATGAGCAGTTCTTC. Amino acid sequence: CASSLGRTGYNEQFF.

CDR3 in DNA: TGCGCCAGCAGCCTTCCTGCGGGAGGCACAGATACGCAGTATTTT. Translation gives CASSLPAGGTDTQYF. The chain has TRBV5-1 and TRBJ2-3, with TRBD2 matching 7 bases. The germline CDR1 and CDR2 sequences are SGHRS and YFSETQ. CDR3 length: 15 amino acids. Trimming removed 4 bases from V and 1 base from J; junction bases left unmatched: 6.

V gene TRBV19 combines with J gene TRBJ2-2, with 11 positions matching TRBD2. The CDR3 has 17 residues. V gave up 1 base and J gave up 5 bases; unmatched junction bases: 6. CDR1 LNHDA and CDR2 SQIVND come from the germline V gene (reference sequence). CDR3 coding DNA: TGTGCCAGTAGTATAGTCGCTAGCGGGAGGAAAACCGGGGAGCTGTTTTTT. Encoded protein: CASSIVASGRKTGELFF.

CDR3 residues: CASSWTGGGTEAFF. DNA of the CDR3: TGTGCCAGCAGCTGGACGGGCGGAGGGACTGAAGCTTTCTTT. J is TRBJ1-1 and V is TRBV7-8; unclear D gene. The CDR3 length is 14 residues. V lost 4 bases to trimming and J lost 5 bases, with 14 bases between them. In germline, CDR1 is SGHVS, CDR2 FQNEAQ.

This clone turned up a few times. The chain has TRBV6-5 and TRBJ1-5; no definite D call. The V end was cut by 2 bases, the J end by 6 bases, with 11 bases between. CDR3 length equals 14 residues. CDR1 MNHEY and CDR2 SVGAGI come from the germline V gene. The CDR3 DNA sequence: TGTGCCAGCAGTTACGGCGGAATGGGTCAGCCCCAGCATTTT. Translated, it gives CASSYGGMGQPQHF.

This clone has just one count. CDR3 nucleotide sequence: TGTGCAAGTCGCTTAGTTGGACAGGGCGATCAGCCCCAGCATTTT. Its translation: CASRLVGQGDQPQHF. The chain uses TRBV12-2 and TRBJ1-5; the table assigns TRBD1, which was not confirmed against the DNA. TRBV12-2 is assigned pseudogene status. The CDR3 totals 15 residues.